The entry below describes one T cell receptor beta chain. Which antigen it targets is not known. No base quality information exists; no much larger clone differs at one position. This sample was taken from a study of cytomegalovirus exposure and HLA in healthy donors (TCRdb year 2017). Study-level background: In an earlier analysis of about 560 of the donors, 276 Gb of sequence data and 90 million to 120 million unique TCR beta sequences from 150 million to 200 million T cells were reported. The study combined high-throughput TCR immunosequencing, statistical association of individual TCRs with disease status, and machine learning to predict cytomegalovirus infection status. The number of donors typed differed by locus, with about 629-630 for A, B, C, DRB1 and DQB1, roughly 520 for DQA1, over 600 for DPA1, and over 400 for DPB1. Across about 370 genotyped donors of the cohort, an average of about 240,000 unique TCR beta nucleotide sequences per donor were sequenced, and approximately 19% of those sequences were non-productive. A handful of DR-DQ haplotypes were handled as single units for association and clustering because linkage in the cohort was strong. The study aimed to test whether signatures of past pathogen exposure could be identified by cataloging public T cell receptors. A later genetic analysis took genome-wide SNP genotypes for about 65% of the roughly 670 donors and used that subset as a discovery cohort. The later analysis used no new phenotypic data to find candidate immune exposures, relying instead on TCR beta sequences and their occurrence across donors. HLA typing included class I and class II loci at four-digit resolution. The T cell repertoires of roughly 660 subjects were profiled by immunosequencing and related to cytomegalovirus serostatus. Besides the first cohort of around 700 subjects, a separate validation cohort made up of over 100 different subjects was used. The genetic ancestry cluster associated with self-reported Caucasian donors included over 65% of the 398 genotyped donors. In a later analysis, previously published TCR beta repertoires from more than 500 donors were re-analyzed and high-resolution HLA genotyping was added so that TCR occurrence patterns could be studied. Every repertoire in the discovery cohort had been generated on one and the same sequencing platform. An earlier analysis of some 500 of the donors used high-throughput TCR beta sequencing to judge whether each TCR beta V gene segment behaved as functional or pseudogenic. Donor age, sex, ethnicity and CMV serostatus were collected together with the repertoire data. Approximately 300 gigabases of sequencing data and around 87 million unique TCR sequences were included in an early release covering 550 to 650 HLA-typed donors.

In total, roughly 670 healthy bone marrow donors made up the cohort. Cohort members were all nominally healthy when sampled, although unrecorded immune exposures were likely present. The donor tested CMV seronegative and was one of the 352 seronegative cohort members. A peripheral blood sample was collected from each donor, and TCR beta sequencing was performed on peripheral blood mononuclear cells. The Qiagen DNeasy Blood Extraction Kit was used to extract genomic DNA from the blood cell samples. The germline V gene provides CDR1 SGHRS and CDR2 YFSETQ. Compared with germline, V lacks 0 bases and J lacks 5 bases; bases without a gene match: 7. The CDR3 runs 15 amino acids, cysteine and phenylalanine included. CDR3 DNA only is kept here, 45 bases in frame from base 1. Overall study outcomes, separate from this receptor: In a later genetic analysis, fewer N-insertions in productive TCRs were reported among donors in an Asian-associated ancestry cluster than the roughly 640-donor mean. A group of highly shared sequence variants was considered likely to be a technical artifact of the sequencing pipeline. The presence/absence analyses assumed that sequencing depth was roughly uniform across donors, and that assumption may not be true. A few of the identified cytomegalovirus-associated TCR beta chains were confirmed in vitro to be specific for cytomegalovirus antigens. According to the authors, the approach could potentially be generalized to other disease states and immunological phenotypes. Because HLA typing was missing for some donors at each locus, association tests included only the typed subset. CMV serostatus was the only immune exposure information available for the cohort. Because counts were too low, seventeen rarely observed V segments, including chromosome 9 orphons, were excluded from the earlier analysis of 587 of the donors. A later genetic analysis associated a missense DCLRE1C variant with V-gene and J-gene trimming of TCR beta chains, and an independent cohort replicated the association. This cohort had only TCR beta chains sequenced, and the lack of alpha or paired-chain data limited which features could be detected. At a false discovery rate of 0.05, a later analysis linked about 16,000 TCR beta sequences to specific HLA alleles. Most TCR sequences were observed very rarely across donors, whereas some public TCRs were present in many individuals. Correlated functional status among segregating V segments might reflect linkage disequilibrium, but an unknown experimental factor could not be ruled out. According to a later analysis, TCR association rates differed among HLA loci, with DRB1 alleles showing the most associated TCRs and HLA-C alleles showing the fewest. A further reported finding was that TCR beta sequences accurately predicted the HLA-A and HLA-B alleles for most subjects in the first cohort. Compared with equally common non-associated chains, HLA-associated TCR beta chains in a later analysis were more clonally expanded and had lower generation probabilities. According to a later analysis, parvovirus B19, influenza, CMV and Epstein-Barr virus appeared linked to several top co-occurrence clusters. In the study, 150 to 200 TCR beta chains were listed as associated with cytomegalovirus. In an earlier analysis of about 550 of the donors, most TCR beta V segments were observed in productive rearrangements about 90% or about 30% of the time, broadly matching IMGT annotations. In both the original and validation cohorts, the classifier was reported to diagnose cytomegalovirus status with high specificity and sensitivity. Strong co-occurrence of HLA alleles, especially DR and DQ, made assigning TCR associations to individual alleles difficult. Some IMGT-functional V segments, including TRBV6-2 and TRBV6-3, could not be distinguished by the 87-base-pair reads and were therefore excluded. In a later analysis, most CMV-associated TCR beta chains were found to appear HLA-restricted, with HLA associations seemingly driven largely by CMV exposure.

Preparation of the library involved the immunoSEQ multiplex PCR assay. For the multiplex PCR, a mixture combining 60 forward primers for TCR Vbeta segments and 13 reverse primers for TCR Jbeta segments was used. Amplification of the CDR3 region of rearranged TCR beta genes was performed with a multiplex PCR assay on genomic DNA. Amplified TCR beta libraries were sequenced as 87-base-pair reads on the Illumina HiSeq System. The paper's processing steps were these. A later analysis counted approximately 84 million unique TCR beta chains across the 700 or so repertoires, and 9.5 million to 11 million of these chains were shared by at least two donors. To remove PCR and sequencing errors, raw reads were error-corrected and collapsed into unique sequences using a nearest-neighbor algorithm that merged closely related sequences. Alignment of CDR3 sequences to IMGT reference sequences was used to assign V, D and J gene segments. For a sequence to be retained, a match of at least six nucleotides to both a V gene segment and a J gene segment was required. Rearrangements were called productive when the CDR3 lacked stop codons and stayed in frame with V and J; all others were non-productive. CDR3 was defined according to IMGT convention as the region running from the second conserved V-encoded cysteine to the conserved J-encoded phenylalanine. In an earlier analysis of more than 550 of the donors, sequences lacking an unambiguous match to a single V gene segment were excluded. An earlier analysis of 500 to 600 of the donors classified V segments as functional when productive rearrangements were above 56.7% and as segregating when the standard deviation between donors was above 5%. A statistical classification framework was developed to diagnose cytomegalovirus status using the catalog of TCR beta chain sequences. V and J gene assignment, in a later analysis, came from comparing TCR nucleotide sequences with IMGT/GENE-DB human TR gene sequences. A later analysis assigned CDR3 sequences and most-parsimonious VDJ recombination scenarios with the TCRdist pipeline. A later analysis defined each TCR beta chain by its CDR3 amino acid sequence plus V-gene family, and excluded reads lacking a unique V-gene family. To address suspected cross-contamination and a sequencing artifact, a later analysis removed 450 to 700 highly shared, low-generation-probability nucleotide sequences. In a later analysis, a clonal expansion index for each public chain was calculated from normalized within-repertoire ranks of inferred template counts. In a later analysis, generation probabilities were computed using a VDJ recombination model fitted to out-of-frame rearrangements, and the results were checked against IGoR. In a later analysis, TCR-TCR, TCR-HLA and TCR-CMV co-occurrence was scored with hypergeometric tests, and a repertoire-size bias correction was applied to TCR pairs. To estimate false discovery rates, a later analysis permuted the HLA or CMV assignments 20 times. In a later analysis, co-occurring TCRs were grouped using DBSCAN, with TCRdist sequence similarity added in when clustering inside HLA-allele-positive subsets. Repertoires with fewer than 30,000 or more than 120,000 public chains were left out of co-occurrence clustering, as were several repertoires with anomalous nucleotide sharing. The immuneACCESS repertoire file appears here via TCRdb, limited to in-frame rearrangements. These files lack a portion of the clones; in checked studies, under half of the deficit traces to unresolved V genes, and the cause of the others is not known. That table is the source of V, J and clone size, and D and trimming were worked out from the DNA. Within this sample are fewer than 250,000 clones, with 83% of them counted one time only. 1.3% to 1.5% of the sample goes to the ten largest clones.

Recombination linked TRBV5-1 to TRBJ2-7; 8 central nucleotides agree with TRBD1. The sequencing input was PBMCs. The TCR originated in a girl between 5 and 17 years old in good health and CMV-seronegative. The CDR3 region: CASSLGGTGRHEQYF. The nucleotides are TGCGCCAGCAGCTTGGGTGGGACAGGAAGACACGAGCAGTACTTC.